Listed here are 14 T cell receptor beta chains from one sample, sequenced in a study of blood T cells in healthy people across ages. Combining a sample-barcoded 5' primer with a J-beta primer mix, a second PCR ran for roughly 6 to 12 cycles. TCRdb re-called the 5' RACE reads with MiXCR, one entry per CDR3 protein. Among fewer than 650,000 distinct CDR3 sequences listed, 27% were seen once. The sample was also linked to a second study, of T cells of mothers and their children.

Sequenced: blood. These TCRs come from a boy between 2 and 15 years old in good health.

This clonotype was counted between two and nine times. The J gene is TRBJ1-1, the V gene TRBV29-1; D not certain. The CDR3 is 11 residues long. CDR1 SQVTM and CDR2 ANQGSEA come from the germline V gene. Between the trimmed V and J ends, which lost 6 bases and 4 bases, there was a span of 9 bases. The CDR3 bases are TGCAGCGTATCTTGGAGCACTGAAGCTTTCTTT. Its translation: CSVSWSTEAFF.

The J gene is TRBJ2-4, the V gene TRBV5-1, with 9 bases lining up with TRBD1. Trimming at V came to 4 bases and at J to 12 bases, leaving 11 bases not matched to a gene. Germline-derived CDR1 and CDR2 are SGHRS and YFSETQ. The CDR3 runs 14 residues. As DNA, the CDR3 is TGCGCCAGCAGCCCGGGACAGGGTTTCAATGATCAGTACTTC. Translation gives CASSPGQGFNDQYF. The whole variable domain, filled in from reference TRBV5-1 and TRBJ2-4, reads KAGVTQTPRYLIKTRGQQVTLSCSPISGHRSVSWYQQTPGQGLQFLFEYFSETQRNKGNFPGRFSGRQFSNSRSEMNVSTLELGDSALYLCASSPGQGFNDQYFGAGTRLSVL.

This clonotype was counted only a few times. In DNA, the CDR3 is TGTGCCAGCAGTTTACTAGCGACTAGCACAGATACGCAGTATTTT. It encodes CASSLLATSTDTQYF. The rearrangement uses TRBV12-3 or TRBV12-4 and TRBJ2-3, with D possibly matching TRBD2 (6 bases). V lost 2 bases, J lost 0 bases, and 9 bases lay in between. The CDR3 consists of 15 residues.

The chain combines TRBV10-3 with TRBJ2-1, with TRBD2 as a possible D gene (6 bases). CDR3 length: 15 residues. The V end was cut by 0 bases, the J end by 7 bases, with 13 bases between. Germline V CDR1 and CDR2: ENHRY, SYGVKD. The CDR3 protein is CAISESTGGGNEQFF. The CDR3 coding sequence is TGTGCCATCAGTGAGTCAACCGGGGGAGGTAATGAGCAGTTCTTC.

To note about this clonotype: The germline gene is not matched at one end of the junction; a read error may be the cause. V gene TRBV24-1 combines with J gene TRBJ2-3; weak D call: TRBD2 (7 bases). The CDR3 consists of 19 residues. From germline, CDR1 is KGHDR and CDR2 SFDVKD. The CDR3: CATSDSSGRREYPTGTQYF. The CDR3 nucleotides read TGTGCCACCAGTGATTCATCAGGTCGGCGGGAGTACCCGACAGGTACGCAGTATTTT.

The V gene is TRBV7-2, the J gene TRBJ2-5; D gene uncertain. With the DNA end fitting TRBJ2-7 better, the J assignment may be wrong. The CDR3 loop spans 12 amino acids. Germline CDR1 SGHTA, CDR2 FQGNSA. The DNA for the CDR3 is TGTGCCAGCAGCTCAGACGTCGGCGAGCAGTACTTC. Translating it yields CASSSDVGEQYF.

The chain carries TRBV3-1 and TRBJ2-5; 7 bases line up with TRBD2. The tail of the sequence fits TRBJ2-1 better, so the J call may be wrong. CDR3 length equals 17 residues. Germline CDR1 and CDR2: LGHDT and YNNKEL (reference sequence). CDR3 in DNA: TGTGCCAGCAGCCGAGGAACCCCGAGGTCTAGGGAGGGTGAGCAGTTCTTC. Encoded protein: CASSRGTPRSREGEQFF.

Only a few counts were recorded for this clonotype. V gene TRBV20-1 combines with J gene TRBJ1-4; 7 positions agree with TRBD1. This CDR3 spans 13 amino acids. Germline V lookup: CDR1 DFQATT, CDR2 SNEGSKA (reference sequence). V was pared by 5 bases and J by 8 bases, with 8 bases of the junction left unmatched. DNA of the CDR3: TGCAGTGCTTCCCGACAGGGAAACGAAAAACTGTTTTTT. It yields the protein CSASRQGNEKLFF.

The chain recombines TRBV6-2 or TRBV6-3 with TRBJ2-5, with 8 bases aligning to TRBD2. This CDR3 is 17 amino acids long. Germline V CDR1 and CDR2: MNHEY, SVGEGT. The trim removed 2 bases at V and 5 bases at J, leaving 13 bases unmatched. The CDR3 reads CASSYLPGLAVVETQYF. CDR3 DNA: TGTGCCAGCAGTTACCTCCCTGGACTAGCCGTGGTCGAGACCCAGTACTTC.

The chain is built from TRBV6-2 or TRBV6-3 and TRBJ2-1; 12 bases are shared with TRBD2. V lost 0 bases and J lost 8; bases outside the gene matches: 5. The CDR3 runs 16 residues. In germline, CDR1 is MNHEY, CDR2 SVGEGT. CDR3 residues: CASSYSTSGRSYEQFF. In DNA, the CDR3 is TGTGCCAGCAGTTACTCAACTAGCGGGAGGAGCTATGAGCAGTTCTTC.

This clonotype showed up just a few times. A junction end diverges from the germline sequence, so it may reflect a read error. V usage is TRBV3-1 and J usage is TRBJ2-5, with 8 bases that match TRBD2. This CDR3 is 15 amino acids long. Looked up from germline, CDR1 is LGHDT and CDR2 is YNNKEL (reference sequence). The CDR3 sequence: CTSSQGKGLGETQYF. The CDR3 nucleotides read TGTACCAGCAGCCAAGGAAAGGGACTAGGGGAGACCCAGTACTTC.

The rearrangement links TRBV12-3 or TRBV12-4 to TRBJ2-5, with 11 positions matching TRBD1. CDR3 length: 15 amino acids. Trimming took 5 bases from V and 4 from J; bases not matched to a gene: 6. The CDR3 protein is CASSPADRGLETQYF. CDR3 DNA sequence: TGTGCCAGCAGTCCCGCGGACAGGGGGCTAGAGACCCAGTACTTC.

The chain recombines TRBV25-1 with TRBJ2-5, with D hard to call. From germline, CDR1 is MGHDK and CDR2 SYGVNS. This CDR3 spans 14 amino acids. Trimming took off 1 base at V and 2 bases at J, with 8 bases between the two ends. In DNA form, the CDR3 reads TGTGCCAGCAGTGAATGGTACGGGCAAGAGACCCAGTACTTC. This encodes CASSEWYGQETQYF.

CDR3 coding DNA: TGTGCCAGCAGTGAAGGAATAGCGGGCAGATACGAGCAGTACTTC. Amino acids: CASSEGIAGRYEQYF. This chain joins TRBV25-1 and TRBJ2-7; TRBD2 aligns across 7 bases. After removal of 2 bases from V and 4 bases from J, the junction contained 8 bases not matched to a gene. The CDR3 consists of 15 residues. Germline V gene lookup returns CDR1 MGHDK and CDR2 SYGVNS.